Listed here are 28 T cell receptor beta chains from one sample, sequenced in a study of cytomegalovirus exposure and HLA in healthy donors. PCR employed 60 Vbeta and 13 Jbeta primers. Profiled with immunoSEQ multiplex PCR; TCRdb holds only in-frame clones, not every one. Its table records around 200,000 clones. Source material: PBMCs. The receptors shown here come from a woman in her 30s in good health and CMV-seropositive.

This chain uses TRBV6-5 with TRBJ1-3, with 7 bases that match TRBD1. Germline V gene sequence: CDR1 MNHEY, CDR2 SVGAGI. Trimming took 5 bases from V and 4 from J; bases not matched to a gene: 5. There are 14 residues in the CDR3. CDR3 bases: TGTGCCAGCAGTCCGGGACAGATAGGAAACACCATATATTTT. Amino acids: CASSPGQIGNTIYF.

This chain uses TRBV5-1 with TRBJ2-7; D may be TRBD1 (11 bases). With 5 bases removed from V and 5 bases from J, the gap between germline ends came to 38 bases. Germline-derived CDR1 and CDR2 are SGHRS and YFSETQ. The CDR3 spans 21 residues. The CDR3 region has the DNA TGCGCCAGCAGGGATTTTCCTTGGACAGGGGGCTCTACTAGCGGGACCAACGAGCAGTACTTC. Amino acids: CASRDFPWTGGSTSGTNEQYF.

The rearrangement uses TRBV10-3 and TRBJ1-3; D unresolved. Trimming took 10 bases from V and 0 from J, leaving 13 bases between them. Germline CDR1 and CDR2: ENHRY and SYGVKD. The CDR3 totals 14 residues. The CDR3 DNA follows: TGTGCCACCAAGATGAGTGCCTCTGGAAACACCATATATTTT. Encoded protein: CATKMSASGNTIYF.

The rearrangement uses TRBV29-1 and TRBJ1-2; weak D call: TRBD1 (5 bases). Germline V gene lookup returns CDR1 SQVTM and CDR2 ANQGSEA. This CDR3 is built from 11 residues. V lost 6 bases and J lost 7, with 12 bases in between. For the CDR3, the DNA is TGCAGCGTAGAATCAGGGCCTGGCTACACCTTC. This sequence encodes CSVESGPGYTF.

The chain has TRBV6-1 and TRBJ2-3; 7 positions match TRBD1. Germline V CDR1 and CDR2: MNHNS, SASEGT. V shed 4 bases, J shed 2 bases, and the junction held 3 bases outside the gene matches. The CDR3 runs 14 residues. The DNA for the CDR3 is TGTGCCAGCAGTGCTGGGACAGCCACAGATACGCAGTATTTT. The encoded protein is CASSAGTATDTQYF.

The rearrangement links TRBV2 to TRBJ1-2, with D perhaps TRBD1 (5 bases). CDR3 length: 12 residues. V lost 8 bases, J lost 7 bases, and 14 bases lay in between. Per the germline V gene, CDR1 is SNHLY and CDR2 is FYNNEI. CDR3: CASRRGIRGYTF. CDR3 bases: TGTGCCAGCCGCCGGGGGATCCGTGGCTACACCTTC. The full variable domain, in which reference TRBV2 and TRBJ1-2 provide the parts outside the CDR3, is EPEVTQTPSHQVTQMGQEVILRCVPISNHLYFYWYRQILGQKVEFLVSFYNNEISEKSEIFDDQFSVERPDGSNFTLKIRSTKLEDSAMYFCASRRGIRGYTFGSGTRLTVV.

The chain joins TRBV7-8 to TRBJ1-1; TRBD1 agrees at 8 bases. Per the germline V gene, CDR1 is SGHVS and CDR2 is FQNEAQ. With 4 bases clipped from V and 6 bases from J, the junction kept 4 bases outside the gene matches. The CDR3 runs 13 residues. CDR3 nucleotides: TGTGCCAGCAGCTCGGACAGGGAGGCTGAAGCTTTCTTT. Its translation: CASSSDREAEAFF.

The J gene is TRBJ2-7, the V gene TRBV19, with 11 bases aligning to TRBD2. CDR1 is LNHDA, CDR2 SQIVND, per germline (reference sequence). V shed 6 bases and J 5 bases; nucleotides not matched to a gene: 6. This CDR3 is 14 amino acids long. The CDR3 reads CASRPSGRSHEQYF. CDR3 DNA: TGTGCCAGTAGGCCTAGCGGGAGGTCCCACGAGCAGTACTTC.

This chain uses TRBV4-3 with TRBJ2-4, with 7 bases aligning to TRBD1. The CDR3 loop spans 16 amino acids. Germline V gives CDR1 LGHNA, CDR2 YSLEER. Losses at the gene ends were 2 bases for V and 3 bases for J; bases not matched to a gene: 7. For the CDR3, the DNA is TGCGCCAGCAGCCAAACAACAGGGGCCTTCAAAAACATTCAGTACTTC. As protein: CASSQTTGAFKNIQYF.

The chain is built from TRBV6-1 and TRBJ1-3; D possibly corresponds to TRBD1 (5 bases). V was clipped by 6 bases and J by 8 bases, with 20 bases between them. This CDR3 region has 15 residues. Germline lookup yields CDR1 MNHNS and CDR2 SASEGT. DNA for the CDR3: TGTGCCAGCAGGTTACCACAGGCCGGACGGCACACCATATATTTT. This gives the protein CASRLPQAGRHTIYF.

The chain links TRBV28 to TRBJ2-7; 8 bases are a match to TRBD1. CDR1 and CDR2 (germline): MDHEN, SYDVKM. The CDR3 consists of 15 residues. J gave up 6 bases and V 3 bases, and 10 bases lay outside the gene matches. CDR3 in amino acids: CASSFWTGRRVEQYF. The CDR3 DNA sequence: TGTGCCAGCAGTTTTTGGACAGGGCGTCGGGTCGAGCAGTACTTC.

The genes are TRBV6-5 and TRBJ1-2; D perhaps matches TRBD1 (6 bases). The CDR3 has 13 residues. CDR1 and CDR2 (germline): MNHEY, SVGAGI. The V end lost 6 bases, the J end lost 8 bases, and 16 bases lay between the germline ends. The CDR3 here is CASRRTAGRGYTF. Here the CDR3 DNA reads TGTGCCAGCAGGCGGACAGCTGGAAGAGGCTACACCTTC.

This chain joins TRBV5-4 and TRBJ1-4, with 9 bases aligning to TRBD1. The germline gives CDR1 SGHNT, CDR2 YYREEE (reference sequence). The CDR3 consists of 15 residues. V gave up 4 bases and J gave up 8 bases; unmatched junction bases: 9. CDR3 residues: CASSAPGTGHEKLFF. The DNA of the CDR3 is TGTGCCAGCAGCGCGCCCGGGACAGGGCACGAAAAACTGTTTTTT.

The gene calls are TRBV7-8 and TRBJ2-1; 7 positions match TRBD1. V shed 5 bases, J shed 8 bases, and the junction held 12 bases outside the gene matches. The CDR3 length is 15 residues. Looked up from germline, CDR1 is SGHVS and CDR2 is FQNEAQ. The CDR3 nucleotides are TGTGCCAGCAGCCCCCCAGGCCAGGGGGTACATGAGCAGTTCTTC. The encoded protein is CASSPPGQGVHEQFF. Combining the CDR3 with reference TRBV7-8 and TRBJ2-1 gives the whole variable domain GAGVSQSPRYKVAKRGQDVALRCDPISGHVSLFWYQQALGQGPEFLTYFQNEAQLDKSGLPSDRFFAERPEGSVSTLKIQRTQQEDSAVYLCASSPPGQGVHEQFFGPGTRLTVL.

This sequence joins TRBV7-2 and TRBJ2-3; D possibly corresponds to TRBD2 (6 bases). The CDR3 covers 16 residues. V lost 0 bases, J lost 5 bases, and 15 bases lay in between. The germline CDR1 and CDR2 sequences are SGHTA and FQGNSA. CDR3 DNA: TGTGCCAGCAGCTTAGCAGGTAGCGGAGCGGGAGATACGCAGTATTTT. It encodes CASSLAGSGAGDTQYF.

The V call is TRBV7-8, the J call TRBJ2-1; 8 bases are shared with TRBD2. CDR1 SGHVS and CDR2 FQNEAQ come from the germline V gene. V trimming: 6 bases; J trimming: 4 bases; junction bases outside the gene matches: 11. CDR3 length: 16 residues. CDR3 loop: CASRTGLAGKYNEQFF. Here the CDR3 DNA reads TGTGCCAGCAGAACCGGGTTAGCGGGAAAGTACAATGAGCAGTTCTTC.

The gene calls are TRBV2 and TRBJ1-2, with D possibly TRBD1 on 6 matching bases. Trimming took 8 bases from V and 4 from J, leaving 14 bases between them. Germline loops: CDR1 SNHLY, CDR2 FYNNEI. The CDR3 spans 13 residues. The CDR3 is CASGSGVRYGYTF. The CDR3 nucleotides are TGTGCCAGCGGGTCAGGGGTGCGCTATGGCTACACCTTC.

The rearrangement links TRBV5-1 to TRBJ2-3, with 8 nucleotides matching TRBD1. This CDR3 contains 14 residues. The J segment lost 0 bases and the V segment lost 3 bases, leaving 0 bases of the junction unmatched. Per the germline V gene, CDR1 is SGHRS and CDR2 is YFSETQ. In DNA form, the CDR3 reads TGCGCCAGCAGCTGGACAGGGAGCACAGATACGCAGTATTTT. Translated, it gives CASSWTGSTDTQYF. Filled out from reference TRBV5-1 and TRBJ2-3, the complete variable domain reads KAGVTQTPRYLIKTRGQQVTLSCSPISGHRSVSWYQQTPGQGLQFLFEYFSETQRNKGNFPGRFSGRQFSNSRSEMNVSTLELGDSALYLCASSWTGSTDTQYFGPGTRLTVL.

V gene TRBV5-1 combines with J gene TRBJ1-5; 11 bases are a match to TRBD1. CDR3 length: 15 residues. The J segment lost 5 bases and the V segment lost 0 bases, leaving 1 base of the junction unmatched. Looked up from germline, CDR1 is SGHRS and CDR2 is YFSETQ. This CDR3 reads CASSLAGQGDQPQHF. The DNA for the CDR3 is TGCGCCAGCAGCTTGGCGGGACAGGGGGATCAGCCCCAGCATTTT.

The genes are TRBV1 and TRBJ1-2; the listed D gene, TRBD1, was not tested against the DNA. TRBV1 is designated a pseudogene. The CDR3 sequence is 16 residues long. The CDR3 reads CTSSQDPMAGSGGYTF. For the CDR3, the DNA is TGCACCAGCAGCCAAGATCCGATGGCAGGGTCAGGGGGCTACACCTTC.

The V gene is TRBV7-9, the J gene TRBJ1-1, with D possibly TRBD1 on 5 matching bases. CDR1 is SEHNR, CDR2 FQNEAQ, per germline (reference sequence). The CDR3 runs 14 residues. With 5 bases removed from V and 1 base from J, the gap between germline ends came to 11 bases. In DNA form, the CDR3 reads TGTGCCAGCAGCACTGGGGGGGGGAACACTGAAGCTTTCTTT. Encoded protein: CASSTGGGNTEAFF.

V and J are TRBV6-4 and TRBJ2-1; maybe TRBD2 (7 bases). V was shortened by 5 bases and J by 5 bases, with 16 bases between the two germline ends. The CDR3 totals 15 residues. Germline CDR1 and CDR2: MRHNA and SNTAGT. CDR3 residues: CASSSEGGPNNEQFF. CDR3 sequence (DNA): TGTGCCAGCAGTTCAGAGGGGGGGCCTAACAATGAGCAGTTCTTC.

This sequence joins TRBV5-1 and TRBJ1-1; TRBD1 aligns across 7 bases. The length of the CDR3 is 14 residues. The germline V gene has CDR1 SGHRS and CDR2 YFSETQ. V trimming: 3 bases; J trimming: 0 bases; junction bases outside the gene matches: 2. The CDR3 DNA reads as TGCGCCAGCAGCTGGGACAGCATGAACACTGAAGCTTTCTTT. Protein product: CASSWDSMNTEAFF.

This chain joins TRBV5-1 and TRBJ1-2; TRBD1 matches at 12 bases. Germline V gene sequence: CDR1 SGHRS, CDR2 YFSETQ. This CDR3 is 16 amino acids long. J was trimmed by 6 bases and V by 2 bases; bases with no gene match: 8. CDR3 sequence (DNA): TGCGCCAGCAGCTTCCAAAGGGGGACAGGGGGCCATGGCTACACCTTC. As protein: CASSFQRGTGGHGYTF.

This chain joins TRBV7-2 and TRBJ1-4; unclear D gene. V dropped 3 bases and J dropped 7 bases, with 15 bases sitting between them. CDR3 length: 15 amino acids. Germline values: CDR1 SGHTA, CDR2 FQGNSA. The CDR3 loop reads CASSFRRGLAEKLFF. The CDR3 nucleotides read TGTGCCAGCAGCTTTAGACGGGGTTTGGCTGAAAAACTGTTTTTT.

In nucleotides, the CDR3 is TGCGCCAGCAGCTTGGGCGGTACAGGGAAATGGGCTAATGAAAAACTGTTTTTT. Residues: CASSLGGTGKWANEKLFF. The rearrangement links TRBV5-1 to TRBJ1-4, with D possibly matching TRBD1 (6 bases). Germline V lookup: CDR1 SGHRS, CDR2 YFSETQ. The CDR3 sequence is 18 residues long. V lost 0 bases, J lost 3 bases, and 18 bases lay in between.

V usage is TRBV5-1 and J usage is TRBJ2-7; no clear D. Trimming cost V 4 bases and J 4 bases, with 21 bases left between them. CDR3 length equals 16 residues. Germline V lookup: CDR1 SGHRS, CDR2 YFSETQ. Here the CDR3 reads CASSGGIGFKYYEQYF. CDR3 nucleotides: TGCGCCAGCAGCGGCGGTATCGGTTTTAAGTATTACGAGCAGTACTTC.

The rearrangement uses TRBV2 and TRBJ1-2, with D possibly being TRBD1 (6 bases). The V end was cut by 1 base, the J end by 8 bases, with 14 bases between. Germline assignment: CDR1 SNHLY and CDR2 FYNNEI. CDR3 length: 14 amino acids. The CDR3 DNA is TGTGCCAGCAGTGAAGGGGTCCAGGGGTACGGCTACACCTTC. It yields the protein CASSEGVQGYGYTF.